The text below deals with one TCR beta chain. The sample belongs to a study of T cell repertoires in ileal Crohn's disease. For the study at large: Surgery for a complication: stricturing in about 60%, penetrating in 39%.

The CDR3 sequence is 14 residues long. V gave up 4 bases and J gave up 1 base, with 12 bases separating them. Germline CDR1 and CDR2: SGHDT and YYEEEE. Clones were sequenced by immunoSEQ multiplex PCR, and TCRdb holds only the in-frame ones, with some missing. The sample records over 1,500 clones, roughly four fifths being singletons. The chain joins TRBV5-6 to TRBJ2-7, with D uncertain. This receptor was identified in an adult with Crohn's disease. The source material was ileal tissue. DNA of the CDR3: TGTGCCAGCAGCGCGCGCGGCAGTTCCTACGAGCAGTACTTC. Its protein product is CASSARGSSYEQYF.